What follows are 12 T cell receptor beta chains derived from one specimen sequenced in a study of blood T cells in healthy people across ages. Combining a sample-barcoded 5' primer with a J-beta primer mix, a second PCR ran for 7 to 11 cycles. TCRdb reprocessed the 5' RACE reads via MiXCR and lists one record per CDR3 protein. Altogether fewer than 600,000 distinct CDR3 sequences are present, 27% being singletons, with the ten largest covering approximately 3.6%. The same sample was also used in a study of T cells of mothers and their children.

Sequencing input: blood. The source is a boy between 2 and 15 years old in good health.

This clonotype was counted between two and nine times. The chain couples TRBV6-2 or TRBV6-3 to TRBJ2-1; TRBD1 is a possible D gene (8 bases). V was trimmed by 7 bases and J by 10 bases, leaving 14 bases between them. CDR1 and CDR2 (germline): MNHEY, SVGEGT. There are 12 residues in the CDR3. CDR3 sequence: CASNRGTIEQFF. The CDR3 nucleotides are TGTGCCAGCAACAGGGGGACTATCGAGCAGTTCTTC.

This chain uses TRBV4-1 with TRBJ2-1; D is possibly TRBD1 (6 bases). Germline lookup yields CDR1 MGHRA and CDR2 YSYEKL. Trimming cost V 1 base and J 8 bases, with 15 bases left between them. The CDR3 sequence is 15 residues long. DNA for the CDR3: TGCGCCAGCAGCCAAGCAGTCACCAGGGGCGATGAGCAGTTCTTC. This encodes CASSQAVTRGDEQFF.

The chain links TRBV29-1 to TRBJ2-5; 9 bases agree with TRBD2. The J call may not be correct, given that the DNA end is closer to TRBJ2-7. This CDR3 is built from 13 residues. Germline assignment: CDR1 SQVTM and CDR2 ANQGSEA. CDR3 nucleotide sequence: TGCAGCGTTGGCGGGAGGGCTCTCTACGAGCAGTACTTC. It translates to CSVGGRALYEQYF.

This clonotype was detected only a few times. This chain joins TRBV30 and TRBJ2-7; D tentatively fits TRBD1 or TRBD2 (5 bases each). CDR1 is GTSNPN, CDR2 SVGIG, per germline (reference sequence). The CDR3 has 12 residues. V lost 4 bases and J 7 bases, leaving 14 bases between the germline ends. The CDR3 DNA sequence: TGTGCCTGGACCACAGGAGCGGTTGAGCAGTACTTC. Amino acid sequence: CAWTTGAVEQYF.

This clonotype was detected only once. The CDR3 nucleotides are TGTGCCAGCAGCGTCGATACAGGGGAAAGGACGAATGAAAAACTGTTTTTT. This codes for CASSVDTGERTNEKLFF. The chain employs TRBV9 and TRBJ1-4, with 7 nucleotides matching TRBD1. Germline assignment: CDR1 SGDLS and CDR2 YYNGEE. The CDR3 contains 17 residues. Trimming took 2 bases from V and 5 from J; bases not matched to a gene: 12.

J is TRBJ2-2 and V is TRBV7-9; D perhaps matches TRBD1 (6 bases). Germline V CDR1 and CDR2: SEHNR, FQNEAQ (reference sequence). V was trimmed by 5 bases and J by 5 bases, leaving 15 bases between them. The CDR3 has 15 residues. The DNA of the CDR3 is TGTGCCAGCAGCCTTATGGGGGCTGGGACCGGGGAGCTGTTTTTT. Encoded protein: CASSLMGAGTGELFF. The full variable domain, with the rest looked up from reference TRBV7-9 and TRBJ2-2, is DTGVSQNPRHKITKRGQNVTFRCDPISEHNRLYWYRQTLGQGPEFLTYFQNEAQLEKSRLLSDRFSAERPKGSFSTLEIQRTEQGDSAMYLCASSLMGAGTGELFFGEGSRLTVL.

Regarding this clonotype: This may come from a read error, since a much larger clone is one base off. V and J are TRBV3-1 and TRBJ2-6; D not resolved. CDR3 length equals 15 residues. Looked up from germline, CDR1 is LGHDT and CDR2 is YNNKEL (reference sequence). Trimming shortened V by 4 bases and J by 5 bases, and 12 bases separated the two germline ends. CDR3 coding DNA: TGTGCCAGCAGCCGAGTCTGGGAACGGGCCAACGTCCTGACTTTC. Amino acids: CASSRVWERANVLTF. Drawing the rest from reference TRBV3-1 and TRBJ2-6, the complete variable domain is DTAVSQTPKYLVTQMGNDKSIKCEQNLGHDTMYWYKQDSKKFLKIMFSYNNKELIINETVPNRFSPKSPDKAHLNLHINSLELGDSAVYFCASSRVWERANVLTFGAGSRLTVL.

J is TRBJ2-7 and V is TRBV4-3; 9 bases align to TRBD1. CDR1 is LGHNA, CDR2 YSLEER, per germline. There are 20 residues in the CDR3. J gave up 3 bases and V 2 bases, and 20 bases lay outside the gene matches. The CDR3 DNA reads TGCGCCAGCAGCCAACGTACCGGGACAGGGTATGGTAGAGTCTTCTACGAGCAGTACTTC. The encoded protein is CASSQRTGTGYGRVFYEQYF.

The V and J genes are TRBV10-3 and TRBJ1-1, with 7 bases identical to TRBD1. The trim removed 3 bases at V and 7 bases at J, leaving 8 bases unmatched. Germline values: CDR1 ENHRY, CDR2 SYGVKD. The CDR3 consists of 14 residues. The CDR3 DNA reads TGTGCCATCAGTGACGGACAGGCACTCAATGAAGCTTTCTTT. Translating gives CAISDGQALNEAFF.

This clonotype was found a few times. The rearrangement uses TRBV29-1 and TRBJ2-5; 7 positions match TRBD2. The CDR3 loop spans 14 amino acids. V shed 5 bases and J 1 base; nucleotides not matched to a gene: 7. The germline V gene has CDR1 SQVTM and CDR2 ANQGSEA. CDR3 bases: TGCAGCGTTCCTCTAGCGGAGTTCCAAGAGACCCAGTACTTC. Translation: CSVPLAEFQETQYF.

This clonotype turned up a few times. CDR3 region: CASSLIAGSYEQYF. DNA for the CDR3: TGTGCCAGCAGCTTAATTGCGGGGTCCTACGAGCAGTACTTC. V is TRBV5-4 and J is TRBJ2-7; D is perhaps TRBD2 (6 bases). Germline lookup yields CDR1 SGHNT and CDR2 YYREEE (reference sequence). V dropped 2 bases and J dropped 1 base, with 10 bases sitting between them. The CDR3 totals 14 residues. Filled out from reference TRBV5-4 and TRBJ2-7, the complete variable domain reads ETGVTQSPTHLIKTRGQQVTLRCSSQSGHNTVSWYQQALGQGPQFIFQYYREEENGRGNFPPRFSGLQFPNYSSELNVNALELDDSALYLCASSLIAGSYEQYFGPGTRLTVT.

The gene calls are TRBV20-1 and TRBJ2-1; 12 bases align to TRBD2. CDR1 is DFQATT and CDR2 is SNEGSKA in the germline V gene (reference sequence). The CDR3 totals 14 residues. J lost 6 bases, V lost 5 bases, and 5 bases had no gene match. The CDR3 loop reads CSAGTSGSGNEQFF. CDR3 nucleotides: TGCAGTGCTGGGACTAGCGGGTCTGGCAATGAGCAGTTCTTC.